This T cell receptor (beta chain) was sequenced during a study of T-cell memory formation after mild COVID-19. Findings and caveats of the study: The appearance of some responding clones in pre-infection memory suggested that cross-reactive memory joined.

Details on this clonotype: The antigen remains undetermined.

This CDR3 contains 13 residues. In germline, CDR1 is WNHNN, CDR2 SYGVQD (reference sequence). Trimming removed 2 bases at V and 0 bases at J, with 5 bases between. MiXCR, run by TCRdb on the 5' RACE reads, gives a single entry per CDR3 protein. This sample has hundreds of thousands of distinct CDR3 sequences, with roughly 15% found just once. The genes are TRBV10-1 and TRBJ2-7; the D is unclear. The origin of this receptor is a man between 18 and 35 years old who had mild COVID-19 (a few samples of this study predate the infection). Cell type and time point are not known. Sample: PBMCs or a T cell subset sorted from them (not recorded which). CDR3 coding DNA: TGCGCCAGCAGTGAGGAGATCTCCTACGAGCAGTACTTC. It translates to CASSEEISYEQYF.